The next 28 T cell receptor beta chains were all read from a single sample in a study of blood T cell repertoires in COVID-19 (TCRdb year 2020). The method behind the library was the immunoSEQ multiplex PCR assay. Sourced from immuneACCESS, this table was stored by TCRdb with only in-frame sequences that have V and J called. A share of the clones is absent; for the studies checked, an unresolved V gene accounts for under half, and the remainder has no known explanation. This sample has tens of thousands of clones in its table, and over 75% of those were observed once. The ten largest make up around 4.1% of the sample. The sample taken for sequencing was peripheral blood. Source of these receptors: a woman aged 55-75 years with acute or convalescent COVID-19.

The V and J genes are TRBV20-1 and TRBJ1-1; 7 nucleotides line up with TRBD1. V lost 3 bases, J lost 2 bases, and 3 bases stayed unmatched. The CDR3 runs 13 residues. Germline V gene data show CDR1 as DFQATT and CDR2 as SNEGSKA (reference sequence). The CDR3, as DNA: TGCAGTGCTAGTGGGACAGATAACACTGAAGCTTTCTTT. Its protein product is CSASGTDNTEAFF.

The rearrangement links TRBV18 to TRBJ1-4; TRBD1 might be the D (6 bases). V lost 3 bases and J 7 bases, leaving 15 bases between the germline ends. The CDR3 runs to 15 residues. Germline CDR1 reads KGHSH; CDR2 reads LQKENI. The CDR3 DNA follows: TGTGCCAGCTCACCCGGACAGTCTGGATTTGAAAAACTGTTTTTT. Its protein product is CASSPGQSGFEKLFF.

This clone has just a few counts. This rearrangement joins TRBV18 to TRBJ2-1; 8 nucleotides agree with TRBD2. Germline loops: CDR1 KGHSH, CDR2 LQKENI. The CDR3 is made up of 15 amino acids. J gave up 5 bases and V 0 bases, and 3 bases lay outside the gene matches. The DNA for the CDR3 is TGTGCCAGCTCACCACCGACGGGAGGGCACAATGAGCAGTTCTTC. The encoded protein is CASSPPTGGHNEQFF. Full variable domain (outside the CDR3, taken from reference TRBV18 and TRBJ2-1): NAGVMQNPRHLVRRRGQEARLRCSPMKGHSHVYWYRQLPEEGLKFMVYLQKENIIDESGMPKERFSAEFPKEGPSILRIQQVVRGDSAAYFCASSPPTGGHNEQFFGPGTRLTVL.

The V call is TRBV30, the J call TRBJ1-2, with TRBD1 identical over 7 bases. CDR1 is GTSNPN, CDR2 SVGIG, per germline (reference sequence). The CDR3 extends over 12 amino acids. The V gene end was trimmed by 7 bases and the J gene end by 8 bases; junction bases not matched to a gene: 10. The CDR3 coding sequence is TGTGCCTTCTCCCAGAAAGGGGGCGGCTACACCTTC. Translated: CAFSQKGGGYTF.

The V and J genes are TRBV6-1 and TRBJ2-2, with 12 bases identical to TRBD2. Trimming took 2 bases from V and 1 from J; bases not matched to a gene: 11. Germline V lookup: CDR1 MNHNS, CDR2 SASEGT. The CDR3 length is 20 residues. In DNA form, the CDR3 reads TGTGCCAGCAGTGAAAGGGCGACTAGCGGGAGTGGTCGGAACACCGGGGAGCTGTTTTTT. It translates to CASSERATSGSGRNTGELFF.

This chain joins TRBV7-8 and TRBJ2-1; D unresolved. CDR3 size: 14 residues. Trimming took off 3 bases at V and 5 bases at J, with 11 bases between the two ends. CDR1 SGHVS and CDR2 FQNEAQ come from the germline V gene. CDR3 in amino acids: CASSLTTVNNEQFF. CDR3 sequence (DNA): TGTGCCAGCAGCTTGACAACGGTGAACAATGAGCAGTTCTTC. Variable domain in full (rest from reference TRBV7-8 and TRBJ2-1): GAGVSQSPRYKVAKRGQDVALRCDPISGHVSLFWYQQALGQGPEFLTYFQNEAQLDKSGLPSDRFFAERPEGSVSTLKIQRTQQEDSAVYLCASSLTTVNNEQFFGPGTRLTVL.

This chain uses TRBV6-5 with TRBJ1-5; D is undetermined. Deletions cut 6 bases from V and 4 bases from J, with 10 bases between. Germline values: CDR1 MNHEY, CDR2 SVGAGI. The CDR3 consists of 13 residues. CDR3 region: CASSYTINQPQHF. CDR3 nucleotide sequence: TGTGCCAGCAGCTATACCATTAATCAGCCCCAGCATTTT.

This clone appeared a single time. The chain joins TRBV5-8 to TRBJ2-7; a weak D match, TRBD1 (5 bases). There are 15 residues in the CDR3. The germline gives CDR1 SGHTS, CDR2 YDEGEE. V was trimmed by 4 bases and J by 2 bases, leaving 16 bases between them. CDR3 loop: CASSQLGLTAYEQYF. CDR3 in DNA: TGTGCCAGCAGCCAGTTGGGGCTTACCGCCTACGAGCAGTACTTC.

The V call is TRBV2, the J call TRBJ2-1, with D tentatively TRBD2 (6 bases). The CDR3 totals 16 residues. Germline V gene sequence: CDR1 SNHLY, CDR2 FYNNEI. V lost 0 bases to trimming and J lost 3 bases, with 12 bases between them. Here the CDR3 reads CASSEASGLIYNEQFF. CDR3 nucleotides: TGTGCCAGCAGTGAAGCCTCGGGACTGATCTACAATGAGCAGTTCTTC.

This clone was counted between two and nine times. The V gene is TRBV9, the J gene TRBJ1-2; TRBD1 aligns across 9 bases. Unmatched junction bases numbered 11, after V lost 0 bases and J lost 8 bases. Germline CDR1 is SGDLS and CDR2 is YYNGEE. The CDR3 contains 16 residues. The CDR3 sequence is CASSVGTGGGLGGYTF. The CDR3 DNA sequence: TGTGCCAGCAGCGTAGGAACAGGGGGCGGATTAGGCGGCTACACCTTC.

The chain couples TRBV5-5 to TRBJ2-5, with TRBD2 matching over 11 bases. V gave up 0 bases and J gave up 0 bases; unmatched junction bases: 4. This CDR3 is built from 17 residues. The germline V gene has CDR1 SGHKS and CDR2 YYEKEE (reference sequence). In DNA form, the CDR3 reads TGTGCCAGCAGCTTGGGACTAGCGGGGAGGTACCAAGAGACCCAGTACTTC. This encodes CASSLGLAGRYQETQYF.

This clone was counted between two and nine times. V gene TRBV20-1 combines with J gene TRBJ2-1, with TRBD2 matching 8 bases. This CDR3 region has 15 residues. V lost 3 bases to trimming and J lost 0 bases; unmatched junction nucleotides: 4. Germline values: CDR1 DFQATT, CDR2 SNEGSKA (reference sequence). CDR3 nucleotides: TGCAGTGCTAGTGGCGGGAGGAGCTCCTACAATGAGCAGTTCTTC. Residues: CSASGGRSSYNEQFF.

The chain is built from TRBV4-1 and TRBJ1-5; 9 bases agree with TRBD1. The germline CDR1 and CDR2 sequences are MGHRA and YSYEKL. Unmatched junction bases numbered 6, after V lost 3 bases and J lost 3 bases. CDR3 size: 16 residues. The CDR3, as DNA: TGCGCCAGCAGCCAGGTCGGACAGGGGACCAATCAGCCCCAGCATTTT. It yields the protein CASSQVGQGTNQPQHF.

This clone appeared a single time. The chain uses TRBV28 and TRBJ1-1; D call uncertain. Trimming pared 3 bases from V and 0 bases from J, leaving 11 bases between. CDR1 is MDHEN, CDR2 SYDVKM, per germline. This CDR3 spans 15 amino acids. The CDR3 here is CASSLVEAVNTEAFF. CDR3 in DNA: TGTGCCAGCAGTTTGGTCGAGGCGGTGAACACTGAAGCTTTCTTT.

The chain joins TRBV5-1 to TRBJ1-5; D is uncertain. V was pared by 0 bases and J by 0 bases, with 7 bases between. Germline V gene data show CDR1 as SGHRS and CDR2 as YFSETQ. The CDR3 spans 15 residues. CDR3 in DNA: TGCGCCAGCAGCTTGGGGGGAGGTAGCAATCAGCCCCAGCATTTT. Residues: CASSLGGGSNQPQHF.

This chain links TRBV5-1 with TRBJ1-5; the match to TRBD1 covers 10 bases. V was clipped by 4 bases and J by 7 bases; unmatched bases: 5. Germline V gene data show CDR1 as SGHRS and CDR2 as YFSETQ. The CDR3 has 14 amino acids. The DNA for the CDR3 is TGCGCCAGCAGCCCCGGGACAGGGGAACAGCCCCAGCATTTT. It is translated as CASSPGTGEQPQHF.

This chain joins TRBV3-1 (or the pseudogene TRBV3-2) and TRBJ2-3; 8 bases agree with TRBD2. The CDR3 spans 16 residues. Germline V CDR1 and CDR2: LGHDT, YNNKEL (reference sequence). V was pared by 0 bases and J by 4 bases, with 6 bases of the junction left unmatched. CDR3 region: CASSQDGGGWADTQYF. CDR3 sequence (DNA): TGTGCCAGCAGCCAAGATGGCGGGGGGTGGGCAGATACGCAGTATTTT.

A single count supports this clone. This chain joins TRBV5-6 and TRBJ2-1, with D unresolved. The V gene lost 4 bases and the J gene lost 9 bases, with 26 bases spanning the gap. Germline values: CDR1 SGHDT, CDR2 YYEEEE. The CDR3 is 17 amino acids. CDR3 amino acids: CASSLRGFAGSSPEQFF. The CDR3 DNA is TGTGCCAGCAGCCTCCGTGGATTCGCAGGTTCGTCCCCTGAGCAGTTCTTC.

For the CDR3, the DNA is TGTGCCAGCAGACTGCGGGAGTCCTACGAGCAGTACTTC. Its translation is CASRLRESYEQYF. V and J are TRBV6-5 and TRBJ2-7; 7 bases map to TRBD2. The CDR3 is 13 residues long. Trimming cost V 6 bases and J 1 base; bases outside gene matches: 3. Per the germline V gene, CDR1 is MNHEY and CDR2 is SVGAGI.

The chain recombines TRBV7-8 with TRBJ1-2; D is unresolved. Germline CDR1 and CDR2: SGHVS and FQNEAQ. The ends were cut back, 1 base at V and 4 bases at J, with 7 bases in the middle. The CDR3 is 13 residues long. CDR3 amino acids: CASSLGAAYGYTF. The CDR3 DNA sequence: TGTGCCAGCAGCTTAGGGGCTGCCTATGGCTACACCTTC.

The chain is built from TRBV9 and TRBJ1-3; unclear D gene. From germline, CDR1 is SGDLS and CDR2 YYNGEE. The CDR3 covers 12 residues. The V gene lost 4 bases and the J gene lost 3 bases, with 5 bases spanning the gap. CDR3 amino acids: CASSRVGNTIYF. The CDR3 DNA is TGTGCCAGCAGCAGAGTTGGAAACACCATATATTTT.

The J gene is TRBJ2-1, the V gene TRBV2; 7 bases are a match to TRBD2. Germline V lookup: CDR1 SNHLY, CDR2 FYNNEI. With V trimmed by 0 bases and J by 5 bases, 16 bases remained unmatched. The CDR3 sequence is 19 residues long. This CDR3 is CASSEALFGGDPGNNEQFF. In nucleotides, the CDR3 is TGTGCCAGCAGTGAAGCTCTTTTTGGGGGGGACCCTGGTAACAATGAGCAGTTCTTC.

The chain has TRBV6-1 and TRBJ2-5; maybe TRBD1 (6 bases). CDR1 MNHNS and CDR2 SASEGT come from the germline V gene. This CDR3 has 15 amino acids. V was shortened by 2 bases and J by 5 bases, with 15 bases between the two germline ends. In DNA form, the CDR3 reads TGTGCCAGCAGTGAACAGTCAGGGGCTGGGGAGACCCAGTACTTC. Residues: CASSEQSGAGETQYF.

The chain uses TRBV11-2 and TRBJ2-3; D not resolved. The germline V and J ends were trimmed by 6 bases and 0 bases, with 10 bases remaining between them. The CDR3 spans 14 residues. The germline V gene has CDR1 SGHAT and CDR2 FQNNGV. The CDR3: CASRPRTSTDTQYF. Here the CDR3 DNA reads TGTGCCAGCAGGCCACGAACTAGCACAGATACGCAGTATTTT.

The chain couples TRBV5-5 to TRBJ1-2; 7 nucleotides match TRBD1. This CDR3 is built from 14 residues. V dropped 7 bases and J dropped 2; count of bases not matched to a gene: 8. Per the germline V gene, CDR1 is SGHKS and CDR2 is YYEKEE (reference sequence). The CDR3, as DNA: TGTGCCAGCGATCCCCTGGGACAGAACTATGGCTACACCTTC. Amino acid sequence: CASDPLGQNYGYTF.

The V and J genes are TRBV19 and TRBJ2-5, with a weak D call TRBD1 (6 bases). The CDR3 has 14 residues. The germline V gene has CDR1 LNHDA and CDR2 SQIVND (reference sequence). Trimming removed 4 bases at V and 5 bases at J, with 14 bases between. The CDR3 DNA is TGTGCCAGTAGTAAACAGGGTTTCGACGAGACCCAGTACTTC. Amino acids: CASSKQGFDETQYF.

The rearrangement uses TRBV6-5 and TRBJ2-7; 10 positions match TRBD2. Germline CDR1 is MNHEY and CDR2 is SVGAGI. CDR3 length equals 15 residues. J gave up 2 bases and V 6 bases, and 7 bases lay outside the gene matches. CDR3 DNA sequence: TGTGCCAGCAGCTCCATTCTAGCGGGAGCCTACGAGCAGTACTTC. It codes for CASSSILAGAYEQYF.

This chain uses TRBV27 with TRBJ1-4; TRBD1 matches at 8 bases. The V gene's germline CDR1 is MNHEY and CDR2 SMNVEV (reference sequence). The CDR3 is 14 amino acids. The J segment lost 5 bases and the V segment lost 8 bases, leaving 7 bases of the junction unmatched. The CDR3 is CASGAGGLNEKLFF. The CDR3 nucleotides are TGTGCCAGCGGAGCAGGGGGCCTGAATGAAAAACTGTTTTTT.